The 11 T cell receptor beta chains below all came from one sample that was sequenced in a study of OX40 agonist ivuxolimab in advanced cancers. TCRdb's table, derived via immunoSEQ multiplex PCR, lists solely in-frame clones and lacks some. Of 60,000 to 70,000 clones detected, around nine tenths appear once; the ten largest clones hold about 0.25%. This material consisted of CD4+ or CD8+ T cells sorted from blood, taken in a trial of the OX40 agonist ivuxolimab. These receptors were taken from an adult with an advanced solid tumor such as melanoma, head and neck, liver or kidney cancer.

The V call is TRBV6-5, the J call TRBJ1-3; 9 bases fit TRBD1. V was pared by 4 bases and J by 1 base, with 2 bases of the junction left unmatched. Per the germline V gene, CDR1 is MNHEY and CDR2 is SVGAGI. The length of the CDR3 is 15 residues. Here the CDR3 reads CASSFGTGSGNTIYF. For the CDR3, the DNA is TGTGCCAGCAGTTTTGGGACAGGGTCTGGAAACACCATATATTTT.

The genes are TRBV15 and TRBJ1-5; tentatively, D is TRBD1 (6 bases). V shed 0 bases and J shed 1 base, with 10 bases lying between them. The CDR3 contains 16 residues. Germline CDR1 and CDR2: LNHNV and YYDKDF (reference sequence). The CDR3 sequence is CATSREGGASNQPQHF. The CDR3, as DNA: TGTGCCACCAGCAGAGAGGGGGGGGCGAGCAATCAGCCCCAGCATTTT.

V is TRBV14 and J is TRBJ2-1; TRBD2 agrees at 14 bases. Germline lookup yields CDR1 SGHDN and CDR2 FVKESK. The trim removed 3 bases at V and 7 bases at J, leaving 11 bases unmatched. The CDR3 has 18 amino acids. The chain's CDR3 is CASSQVPGLAGVRNEQFF. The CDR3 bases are TGTGCCAGCAGCCAGGTCCCGGGACTAGCGGGAGTCAGGAATGAGCAGTTCTTC. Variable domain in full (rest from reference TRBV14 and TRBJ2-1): EAGVTQFPSHSVIEKGQTVTLRCDPISGHDNLYWYRRVMGKEIKFLLHFVKESKQDESGMPNNRFLAERTGGTYSTLKVQPAELEDSGVYFCASSQVPGLAGVRNEQFFGPGTRLTVL.

The chain's CDR3 is CASSSGGEKLFF. As DNA, the CDR3 is TGTGCCAGCAGCTCAGGAGGGGAAAAACTGTTTTTT. The chain carries TRBV6-5 and TRBJ1-4; D unresolved. Trimming cost V 6 bases and J 8 bases, with 10 bases left between them. There are 12 residues in the CDR3. Germline lookup yields CDR1 MNHEY and CDR2 SVGAGI.

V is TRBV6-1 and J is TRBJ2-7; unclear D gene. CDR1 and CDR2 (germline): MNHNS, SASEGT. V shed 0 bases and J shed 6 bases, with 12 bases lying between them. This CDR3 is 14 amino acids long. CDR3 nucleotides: TGTGCCAGCAGTGAAGCGTCAGGTCACCTCGAGCAGTACTTC. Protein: CASSEASGHLEQYF.

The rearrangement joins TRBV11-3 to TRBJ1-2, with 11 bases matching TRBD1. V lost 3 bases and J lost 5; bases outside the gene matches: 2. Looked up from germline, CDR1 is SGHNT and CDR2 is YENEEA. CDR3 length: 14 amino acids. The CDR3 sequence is CASSFGQGAYGYTF. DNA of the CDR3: TGTGCCAGCAGCTTTGGACAGGGGGCATATGGCTACACCTTC.

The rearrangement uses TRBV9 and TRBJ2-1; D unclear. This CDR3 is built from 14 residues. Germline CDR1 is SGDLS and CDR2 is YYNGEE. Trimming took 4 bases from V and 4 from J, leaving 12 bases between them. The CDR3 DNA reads TGTGCCAGCAGCCCAACGTTGAGGTACAATGAGCAGTTCTTC. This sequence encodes CASSPTLRYNEQFF.

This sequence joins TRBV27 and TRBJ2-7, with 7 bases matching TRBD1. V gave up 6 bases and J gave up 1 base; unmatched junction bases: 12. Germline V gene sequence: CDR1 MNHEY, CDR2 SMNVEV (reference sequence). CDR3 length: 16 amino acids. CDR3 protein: CASSPTGMITSYEQYF. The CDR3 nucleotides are TGTGCCAGCAGCCCGACAGGGATGATAACATCCTACGAGCAGTACTTC.

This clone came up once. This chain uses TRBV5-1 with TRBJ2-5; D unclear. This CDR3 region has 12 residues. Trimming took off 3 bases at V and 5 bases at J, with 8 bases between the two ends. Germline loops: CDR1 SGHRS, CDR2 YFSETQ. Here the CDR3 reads CASSSPQETQYF. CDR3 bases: TGCGCCAGCAGCTCCCCCCAGGAGACCCAGTACTTC.

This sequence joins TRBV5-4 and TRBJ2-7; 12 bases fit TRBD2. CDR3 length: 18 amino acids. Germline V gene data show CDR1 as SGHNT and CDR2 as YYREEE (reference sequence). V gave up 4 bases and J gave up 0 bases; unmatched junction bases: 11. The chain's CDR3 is CASSRGLAGIVPSYEQYF. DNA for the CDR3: TGTGCCAGCAGCCGGGGACTAGCGGGTATTGTACCCTCCTACGAGCAGTACTTC.

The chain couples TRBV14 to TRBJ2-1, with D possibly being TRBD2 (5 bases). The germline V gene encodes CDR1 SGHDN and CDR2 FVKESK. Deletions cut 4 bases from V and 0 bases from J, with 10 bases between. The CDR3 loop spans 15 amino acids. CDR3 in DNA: TGTGCCAGCAGCCTGAGCGGAAGCTCCTACAATGAGCAGTTCTTC. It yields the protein CASSLSGSSYNEQFF.